This TCR beta chain was documented in a study of cytotoxic CD8 clonotypes in ibrutinib-treated CLL. This clone was recorded at least ten times. Its antigen remains unidentified. The V end was cut by 6 bases, the J end by 0 bases, with 11 bases between. CDR3 length: 14 residues. Germline assignment: CDR1 MGHDK and CDR2 SYGVNS. The study, taken as a whole, reports: Before falling back toward baseline at progression, clonality had risen at the time of ibrutinib response.

Data came from immunoSEQ multiplex PCR; TCRdb stores just in-frame clones and leaves some out. The sample carries over 100,000 clones, approximately 56% recorded once. The material was PBMCs, obtained after 24 months of ibrutinib treatment. The chain uses TRBV25-1 and TRBJ1-1, with D perhaps TRBD1 (5 bases). The sequence came from a human donor with chronic lymphocytic leukemia. CDR3 protein: CASRPGGMNTEAFF. Written as DNA, the CDR3 is TGTGCCAGCAGGCCGGGGGGTATGAACACTGAAGCTTTCTTT. Together with reference TRBV25-1 and TRBJ1-1, the CDR3 gives the full variable domain: EADIYQTPRYLVIGTGKKITLECSQTMGHDKMYWYQQDPGMELHLIHYSYGVNSTEKGDLSSESTVSRIRTEHFPLTLESARPSHTSQYLCASRPGGMNTEAFFGQGTRLTVV.